These 22 T cell receptor beta chains came from one sample sequenced in a study of T cell changes during pregnancy in multiple sclerosis. Sequencing was performed with immunoSEQ multiplex PCR; in TCRdb, only in-frame clones are kept and a portion is missing. This sample has approximately 68,000 clones, with approximately 90% found just once. Source: peripheral blood, taken in the second trimester of pregnancy. The receptor source for this set is a female donor with multiple sclerosis, enrolled in a pregnancy study.

The chain combines TRBV30 with TRBJ1-5; weak D call: TRBD1 (5 bases). CDR3 length equals 14 residues. In germline, CDR1 is GTSNPN, CDR2 SVGIG (reference sequence). Trimming stripped 0 bases from V and 6 bases from J, with 12 bases between. As DNA, the CDR3 is TGTGCCTGGAGTGTACCGGGGGGAACTCAGCCCCAGCATTTT. It encodes CAWSVPGGTQPQHF.

The gene calls are TRBV7-3 and TRBJ2-3; 8 bases line up with TRBD2. The V segment lost 4 bases and the J segment 1 base; nucleotides outside the gene matches: 7. CDR1 and CDR2 (germline): SGHTA, FQGTGA. The CDR3 consists of 16 residues. The CDR3 sequence: CASSSLLRGGTDTQYF. The CDR3, as DNA: TGTGCCAGCAGCTCGCTTTTGCGGGGGGGCACAGATACGCAGTATTTT.

The V and J genes are TRBV2 and TRBJ2-7; tentatively, D is TRBD2 (6 bases). Germline V lookup: CDR1 SNHLY, CDR2 FYNNEI. V lost 6 bases and J lost 6, with 18 bases in between. The CDR3 spans 14 residues. The CDR3 spells CASSDNSGLPEQYF. The CDR3 DNA reads as TGTGCCAGCAGCGATAACTCGGGACTCCCCGAGCAGTACTTC.

V and J are TRBV9 and TRBJ1-2; TRBD1 matches at 7 bases. Germline CDR1 SGDLS, CDR2 YYNGEE. V lost 4 bases, J lost 8 bases, and 5 bases stayed unmatched. There are 12 residues in the CDR3. CDR3 sequence reads: CASSKGAEGYTF. In nucleotides, the CDR3 is TGTGCCAGCAGCAAGGGGGCGGAGGGCTACACCTTC.

This chain links TRBV18 with TRBJ1-1; D unresolved. In germline, CDR1 is KGHSH, CDR2 LQKENI. The CDR3 has 13 residues. Deletions cut 3 bases from V and 0 bases from J, with 5 bases between. The CDR3 here is CASSPSVNTEAFF. The CDR3 coding sequence is TGTGCCAGCTCACCCTCCGTGAACACTGAAGCTTTCTTT.

This clone has only a few counts. The CDR3 here is CASSPEGAEAFF. The CDR3 coding sequence is TGTGCCAGCTCACCAGAGGGCGCTGAAGCTTTCTTT. The rearrangement joins TRBV18 to TRBJ1-1; no clear D. Germline V lookup: CDR1 KGHSH, CDR2 LQKENI. This CDR3 has 12 residues. Trimming pared 2 bases from V and 6 bases from J, leaving 7 bases between.

The V and J genes are TRBV4-3 and TRBJ1-2; unclear D gene. CDR3 length: 14 amino acids. Germline V CDR1 and CDR2: LGHNA, YSLEER. V was cut by 5 bases and J by 7 bases, with 17 bases left in between. CDR3: CASSAGSLSGGYTF. The CDR3 nucleotides are TGCGCCAGCAGCGCGGGATCGCTGTCTGGTGGCTACACCTTC.

The gene calls are TRBV25-1 and TRBJ2-1, with 9 positions matching TRBD2. The germline CDR1 and CDR2 sequences are MGHDK and SYGVNS. The CDR3 extends over 16 amino acids. Trimming removed 4 bases from V and 6 bases from J; junction bases left unmatched: 10. CDR3: CASSGGSGGSGNEQFF. The CDR3 DNA is TGTGCCAGCAGTGGGGGGAGCGGGGGGAGTGGCAATGAGCAGTTCTTC.

The rearrangement uses TRBV5-4 and TRBJ1-2; a possible D gene is TRBD1 (5 bases). Germline lookup yields CDR1 SGHNT and CDR2 YYREEE (reference sequence). The CDR3 is made up of 12 amino acids. With 0 bases removed from V and 11 bases from J, the gap between germline ends came to 11 bases. The CDR3 DNA reads as TGTGCCAGCAGCTTGGGGGGCCCGCTGTACACCTTC. Protein sequence: CASSLGGPLYTF.

This chain connects TRBV7-2 to TRBJ1-6; perhaps TRBD1 as D (6 bases). The ends were cut back, 7 bases at V and 11 bases at J, with 18 bases in the middle. The CDR3 spans 14 residues. Germline CDR1 is SGHTA and CDR2 is FQGNSA. CDR3 amino acids: CASTTQGFKAPLHF. The CDR3 DNA reads as TGTGCCAGCACCACACAGGGATTCAAGGCACCCCTCCACTTT. Using reference TRBV7-2 and TRBJ1-6 for the parts outside the CDR3, the full variable domain is GAGVSQSPSNKVTEKGKDVELRCDPISGHTALYWYRQSLGQGLEFLIYFQGNSAPDKSGLPSDRFSAERTGGSVSTLTIQRTQQEDSAVYLCASTTQGFKAPLHFGNGTRLTVT.

J is TRBJ1-2 and V is TRBV27; D might be TRBD1 (5 bases). The CDR3 length is 13 residues. Trimming shortened V by 5 bases and J by 8 bases, and 15 bases separated the two germline ends. Germline V gene lookup returns CDR1 MNHEY and CDR2 SMNVEV (reference sequence). The CDR3 DNA follows: TGTGCCAGCAGTCTCCCCGGTCAGGGCGGCTACACCTTC. Translating gives CASSLPGQGGYTF.

The chain combines TRBV29-1 with TRBJ1-1, with TRBD1 as a possible D gene (6 bases). Germline-derived CDR1 and CDR2 are SQVTM and ANQGSEA. CDR3 length: 15 amino acids. With 4 bases removed from V and 1 base from J, the gap between germline ends came to 16 bases. The CDR3 DNA reads TGCAGCGTTGGAGAACGGGGGGGCGGGAACACTGAAGCTTTCTTT. It translates to CSVGERGGGNTEAFF.

This chain uses TRBV29-1 with TRBJ2-3; tentatively, D is TRBD2 (5 bases). CDR3 length equals 13 residues. Per the germline V gene, CDR1 is SQVTM and CDR2 is ANQGSEA. Between the trimmed V and J ends, which lost 8 bases and 2 bases, there was a span of 14 bases. CDR3 in DNA: TGCAGCCCCCAGGCTGACTACACAGATACGCAGTATTTT. This translates into CSPQADYTDTQYF.

The V gene is TRBV4-3, the J gene TRBJ2-7, with 8 bases matching TRBD2. Looked up from germline, CDR1 is LGHNA and CDR2 is YSLEER. Trimming took 4 bases from V and 6 from J; bases not matched to a gene: 11. The CDR3 has 15 amino acids. Here the CDR3 DNA reads TGCGCCAGCAGCCCAAGGACTAGCCTTTCAGGCGAGCAGTACTTC. This sequence encodes CASSPRTSLSGEQYF.

This chain joins TRBV4-3 and TRBJ1-3; D is ambiguous. This CDR3 region has 15 residues. V was shortened by 4 bases and J by 0 bases, with 10 bases between the two germline ends. Germline-derived CDR1 and CDR2 are LGHNA and YSLEER. CDR3 loop: CASSPGWLSGNTIYF. The CDR3 DNA reads TGCGCCAGCAGCCCGGGTTGGCTCTCTGGAAACACCATATATTTT.

This clone was picked up one time. The V call is TRBV19, the J call TRBJ2-6; D remains unclear. V was shortened by 5 bases and J by 2 bases, with 7 bases between the two germline ends. This CDR3 comprises 14 residues. The V gene's germline CDR1 is LNHDA and CDR2 SQIVND (reference sequence). CDR3 DNA: TGTGCCAGTAGTTCGGGTGCTGGGGCCAACGTCCTGACTTTC. It specifies CASSSGAGANVLTF.

The V gene is TRBV6-5, the J gene TRBJ2-2; unclear D gene. This CDR3 has 13 amino acids. CDR1 and CDR2 (germline): MNHEY, SVGAGI. Trimming removed 2 bases at V and 8 bases at J, with 9 bases between. The CDR3 is CASSYPGPGELFF. CDR3 in DNA: TGTGCCAGCAGTTACCCGGGTCCAGGGGAGCTGTTTTTT.

Written as DNA, the CDR3 is TGCGCCAGCAGTGAGGTGAGAGAGAACTATGGCTACACCTTC. This encodes CASSEVRENYGYTF. The V call is TRBV10-1, the J call TRBJ1-2; the D is unclear. Germline-derived CDR1 and CDR2 are WNHNN and SYGVQD (reference sequence). The CDR3 runs to 14 residues. V was clipped by 2 bases and J by 2 bases, with 9 bases between them.

V gene TRBV5-6 combines with J gene TRBJ1-4, with D maybe TRBD1 (5 bases). V lost 4 bases, J lost 7 bases, and 11 bases lay in between. The germline gives CDR1 SGHDT, CDR2 YYEEEE. This CDR3 contains 13 residues. The CDR3 DNA reads as TGTGCCAGCAGCGTGGGGGGAGGTGAAAAACTGTTTTTT. The encoded protein is CASSVGGGEKLFF. Full variable domain (missing parts from reference TRBV5-6 and TRBJ1-4): DAGVTQSPTHLIKTRGQQVTLRCSPKSGHDTVSWYQQALGQGPQFIFQYYEEEERQRGNFPDRFSGHQFPNYSSELNVNALLLGDSALYLCASSVGGGEKLFFGSGTQLSVL.

The chain couples TRBV19 to TRBJ1-1, with 7 positions matching TRBD1. The CDR3 loop spans 16 amino acids. Germline CDR1 is LNHDA and CDR2 is SQIVND (reference sequence). V shed 5 bases, J shed 1 base, and the junction held 10 bases outside the gene matches. In DNA form, the CDR3 reads TGTGCCAGTAGTGTTGGGACAGCCCGCCCGAACACTGAAGCTTTCTTT. Its translation: CASSVGTARPNTEAFF.

CDR3 sequence (DNA): TGTGCCAGTAGTATCCCTCCCACAGGCTGGGGCTACACCTTC. Protein sequence: CASSIPPTGWGYTF. The rearrangement joins TRBV19 to TRBJ1-2, with D possibly matching TRBD1 (5 bases). CDR1 and CDR2 from the germline V gene are LNHDA and SQIVND (reference sequence). Trimming pared 3 bases from V and 8 bases from J, leaving 16 bases between. This CDR3 has 14 residues. Supplemented by reference TRBV19 and TRBJ1-2, the full variable domain reads DGGITQSPKYLFRKEGQNVTLSCEQNLNHDAMYWYRQDPGQGLRLIYYSQIVNDFQKGDIAEGYSVSREKKESFPLTVTSAQKNPTAFYLCASSIPPTGWGYTFGSGTRLTVV.

The chain uses TRBV27 and TRBJ1-6, with D maybe TRBD1 (5 bases). The germline gives CDR1 MNHEY, CDR2 SMNVEV (reference sequence). Trimming shortened V by 2 bases and J by 1 base, and 9 bases separated the two germline ends. This CDR3 has 16 amino acids. CDR3 DNA: TGTGCCAGCAGTTTACCGCAGGGTTCCTATAATTCACCCCTCCACTTT. The encoded protein is CASSLPQGSYNSPLHF.